The 30 T cell receptor beta chains given below trace back to one sample, sequenced in a study of cytomegalovirus exposure and HLA in healthy donors. 13 Jbeta primers and 60 Vbeta primers were used for the PCR. This table comes from immunoSEQ multiplex PCR, and its TCRdb copy is limited to in-frame clones, with some not included. There are about 200,000 clones in the sample; 79% occur only once, and approximately 1.5% lies in the top ten. Specimen: PBMCs. Receptors were obtained from a girl aged 10-17 years in good health and CMV-seropositive.

V is TRBV6-5 and J is TRBJ1-2; TRBD1 matches 9 bases. Germline values: CDR1 MNHEY, CDR2 SVGAGI. CDR3 length: 14 amino acids. The V and J ends lost 3 bases and 5 bases, in that order; junction bases with no gene match: 4. The CDR3 loop is CASSYGDRVYGYTF. The CDR3 DNA is TGTGCCAGCAGTTATGGGGACAGGGTTTATGGCTACACCTTC.

The table lists this clone with a count of one. The V and J genes are TRBV7-2 and TRBJ1-3, with D unresolved. The CDR3 consists of 12 residues. The ends were cut back, 5 bases at V and 4 bases at J, with 6 bases in the middle. Germline assignment: CDR1 SGHTA and CDR2 FQGNSA. The CDR3 DNA reads TGTGCCAGCAGCCTATCGGGAAACACCATATATTTT. Its protein is CASSLSGNTIYF.

V usage is TRBV14 and J usage is TRBJ1-2; D is ambiguous. The CDR3 runs 14 residues. Germline-derived CDR1 and CDR2 are SGHDN and FVKESK. Trimming cost V 1 base and J 5 bases, with 11 bases left between them. CDR3 bases: TGTGCCAGCAGCCAAGCGATAGCAAATTATGGCTACACCTTC. Protein product: CASSQAIANYGYTF.

This CDR3 reads CASSIDRGVGYGYTF. CDR3 in DNA: TGTGCCAGTAGTATAGATCGGGGAGTAGGGTATGGCTACACCTTC. This chain connects TRBV19 to TRBJ1-2; D not certain. There are 15 residues in the CDR3. The V gene's germline CDR1 is LNHDA and CDR2 SQIVND (reference sequence). With 0 bases removed from V and 5 bases from J, the gap between germline ends came to 13 bases.

In the case of this clone: Other DNA sequences of this sample code for an identical CDR3. The chain links TRBV6-1 to TRBJ2-5, with TRBD2 as a possible D gene (5 bases). The germline CDR1 and CDR2 sequences are MNHNS and SASEGT. V lost 7 bases to trimming and J lost 5 bases, with 11 bases between them. This CDR3 contains 12 residues. This chain's CDR3 is CASKKGGETQYF. CDR3 in DNA: TGTGCCAGCAAAAAGGGCGGGGAGACCCAGTACTTC.

The chain uses TRBV4-3 and TRBJ2-5, with 10 nucleotides matching TRBD1. The length of the CDR3 is 15 residues. J gave up 5 bases and V 5 bases, and 8 bases lay outside the gene matches. Germline V CDR1 and CDR2: LGHNA, YSLEER. CDR3 residues: CASSSGDRGWETQYF. The CDR3, as DNA: TGCGCCAGCAGCTCTGGGGACAGGGGATGGGAGACCCAGTACTTC.

This chain connects TRBV6-5 to TRBJ1-1, with D possibly being TRBD1 (5 bases). V was cut by 0 bases and J by 1 base, with 12 bases left in between. Germline CDR1 and CDR2: MNHEY and SVGAGI. The CDR3 contains 16 residues. Here the CDR3 reads CASSYSHETENTEAFF. CDR3 nucleotides: TGTGCCAGCAGTTACTCCCATGAGACAGAGAACACTGAAGCTTTCTTT.

The chain combines TRBV27 with TRBJ1-1, with a possible D match to TRBD1 (5 bases). Germline CDR1 MNHEY, CDR2 SMNVEV (reference sequence). This CDR3 region has 15 residues. V was shortened by 2 bases and J by 7 bases, with 17 bases between the two germline ends. Written as DNA, the CDR3 is TGTGCCAGCAGTTTAGGGGCAGGGAGGGGAAATGAAGCTTTCTTT. Amino acid sequence: CASSLGAGRGNEAFF.

This chain connects TRBV2 to TRBJ2-2; the match to TRBD2 covers 14 bases. CDR3 length: 19 residues. Germline CDR1 and CDR2: SNHLY and FYNNEI. V lost 0 bases and J lost 4; bases outside the gene matches: 7. The CDR3, as DNA: TGTGCCAGCAGTGAAGCGGGGACTAGCGGGGGCCGGGTCACCGGGGAGCTGTTTTTT. Its translation: CASSEAGTSGGRVTGELFF.

This chain connects TRBV7-9 to TRBJ1-5, with a weak D call TRBD1 (5 bases). Germline CDR1 and CDR2: SEHNR and FQNEAQ (reference sequence). The CDR3 spans 16 residues. V was pared by 5 bases and J by 4 bases, with 18 bases between. The chain's CDR3 is CASSESGSWGNQPQHF. The DNA of the CDR3 is TGTGCCAGCAGCGAATCAGGGTCGTGGGGAAATCAGCCCCAGCATTTT.

The genes are TRBV20-1 and TRBJ2-5, with TRBD2 matching over 7 bases. Germline trimming cut 5 bases from V and 11 bases from J; bases unmatched to any gene: 8. CDR3 size: 11 residues. Germline lookup yields CDR1 DFQATT and CDR2 SNEGSKA (reference sequence). The CDR3 is CSAPLREAQYF. CDR3 bases: TGCAGTGCTCCCCTACGGGAGGCACAGTACTTC.

In nucleotides, the CDR3 is TGTGCCAGCAGCTTAGGTCAGGGGGTTAGCGAGCAGTACTTC. The encoded protein is CASSLGQGVSEQYF. V gene TRBV7-2 combines with J gene TRBJ2-7, with TRBD1 matching over 7 bases. V was clipped by 1 base and J by 6 bases; unmatched bases: 6. Looked up from germline, CDR1 is SGHTA and CDR2 is FQGNSA. This CDR3 spans 14 amino acids. Full variable domain (rest looked up from reference TRBV7-2 and TRBJ2-7): GAGVSQSPSNKVTEKGKDVELRCDPISGHTALYWYRQSLGQGLEFLIYFQGNSAPDKSGLPSDRFSAERTGGSVSTLTIQRTQQEDSAVYLCASSLGQGVSEQYFGPGTRLTVT.

The count of this clone is one. This chain uses TRBV6-6 with TRBJ1-2; 8 bases agree with TRBD1. Germline V gene lookup returns CDR1 MNHNY and CDR2 SVGAGI (reference sequence). Trimming took 6 bases from V and 6 from J; bases not matched to a gene: 9. The CDR3 is 14 residues long. CDR3 bases: TGTGCCAGCAGCACTAGACAGGGGAGGGATGGCTACACCTTC. Its translation: CASSTRQGRDGYTF.

The chain uses TRBV7-2 and TRBJ1-2; D might be TRBD1 (6 bases). In germline, CDR1 is SGHTA, CDR2 FQGNSA. The CDR3 spans 15 residues. V was cut by 2 bases and J by 3 bases, with 13 bases left in between. The CDR3 reads CASSLRGGQDYGYTF. The CDR3 DNA reads TGTGCCAGCAGCTTAAGGGGGGGGCAGGACTATGGCTACACCTTC.

In its sample, this clone was seen a few times. The genes are TRBV7-8 and TRBJ2-7; D gene ambiguous. Germline CDR1 SGHVS, CDR2 FQNEAQ. V lost 5 bases and J 4 bases, leaving 12 bases between the germline ends. There are 13 residues in the CDR3. This chain's CDR3 is CASSPFAAYEQYF. The CDR3 nucleotides are TGTGCCAGCAGCCCCTTTGCGGCGTACGAGCAGTACTTC. Full variable domain (missing parts from reference TRBV7-8 and TRBJ2-7): GAGVSQSPRYKVAKRGQDVALRCDPISGHVSLFWYQQALGQGPEFLTYFQNEAQLDKSGLPSDRFFAERPEGSVSTLKIQRTQQEDSAVYLCASSPFAAYEQYFGPGTRLTVT.

The chain recombines TRBV6-6 with TRBJ2-2; 8 bases match TRBD2. The germline V gene encodes CDR1 MNHNY and CDR2 SVGAGI (reference sequence). Germline trimming cut 6 bases from V and 3 bases from J; bases unmatched to any gene: 6. There are 15 residues in the CDR3. This CDR3 is CASRTTGGDTGELFF. In DNA form, the CDR3 reads TGTGCCAGCAGGACGACGGGGGGGGACACCGGGGAGCTGTTTTTT.

With respect to this clone: The junction differs from germline at one of its ends, possibly a read error. As DNA, the CDR3 is TGTGCCAGCAGCCTAGATTACGGGGAAGAGACCCAGTACTTC. Amino acid sequence: CASSLDYGEETQYF. The chain links TRBV11-2 to TRBJ2-5; TRBD2 is a possible D gene (5 bases). CDR1 and CDR2 from the germline V gene are SGHAT and FQNNGV. CDR3 size: 14 residues.

This clone was detected only a few times. The CDR3 DNA sequence: TGTGCCAGCAGCACCCTGGGACTAGCGGGGGACCGGGAGACCCAGTACTTC. Its translation is CASSTLGLAGDRETQYF. This rearrangement joins TRBV14 to TRBJ2-5; TRBD2 matches at 14 bases. The V segment lost 5 bases and the J segment 5 bases; nucleotides outside the gene matches: 10. This CDR3 has 17 residues. Looked up from germline, CDR1 is SGHDN and CDR2 is FVKESK.

V usage is TRBV5-6 and J usage is TRBJ1-2; no definite D call. The CDR3 length is 15 residues. CDR1 and CDR2 (germline): SGHDT, YYEEEE. V lost 5 bases, J lost 2 bases, and 16 bases lay in between. CDR3 region: CASRPEANSNYGYTF. The DNA for the CDR3 is TGTGCCAGCAGACCAGAGGCGAATTCGAACTATGGCTACACCTTC.

This clone was seen a handful of times. The V call is TRBV19, the J call TRBJ2-4; no reliable D call. Deletions cut 1 base from V and 0 bases from J, with 7 bases between. There are 15 residues in the CDR3. Germline V gene lookup returns CDR1 LNHDA and CDR2 SQIVND (reference sequence). The CDR3 bases are TGTGCCAGTAGTATAGGGAGTCTAGCCAAAAACATTCAGTACTTC. Residues: CASSIGSLAKNIQYF.

CDR3 sequence: CASSAWTAAYAEAFF. Written as DNA, the CDR3 is TGTGCCAGTAGTGCATGGACAGCTGCCTACGCTGAAGCTTTCTTT. The chain recombines TRBV19 with TRBJ1-1, with D maybe TRBD1 (6 bases). Germline-derived CDR1 and CDR2 are LNHDA and SQIVND (reference sequence). This CDR3 is 15 amino acids long. Trimming stripped 5 bases from V and 6 bases from J, with 19 bases between.

This sequence joins TRBV29-1 and TRBJ2-1; TRBD2 aligns across 7 bases. V lost 8 bases to trimming and J lost 6 bases; unmatched junction nucleotides: 13. CDR1 is SQVTM and CDR2 is ANQGSEA in the germline V gene. The CDR3 sequence is 14 residues long. The CDR3 region is CSTLRDYGLNEQFF. As DNA, the CDR3 is TGCAGCACGCTCCGGGACTACGGGCTCAATGAGCAGTTCTTC.

This clone was counted only a few times. The chain is built from TRBV6-4 and TRBJ2-2; a possible D gene is TRBD2 (5 bases). V lost 0 bases and J 0 bases, leaving 11 bases between the germline ends. Looked up from germline, CDR1 is MRHNA and CDR2 is SNTAGT. This CDR3 has 17 residues. The CDR3 protein is CASSDSRWTPNTGELFF. DNA of the CDR3: TGTGCCAGCAGTGACTCTCGGTGGACTCCGAACACCGGGGAGCTGTTTTTT.

A word on this clone: Other DNA sequences in the sample encode the same CDR3. The chain has TRBV6-1 and TRBJ2-1; 11 bases are a match to TRBD2. The CDR3 is made up of 15 amino acids. V trimming: 6 bases; J trimming: 4 bases; junction bases outside the gene matches: 5. Germline CDR1 MNHNS, CDR2 SASEGT. The DNA of the CDR3 is TGTGCCAGCAGCGAAACTAGCGGGGGTTACAATGAGCAGTTCTTC. Translation gives CASSETSGGYNEQFF.

This chain uses TRBV4-3 with TRBJ2-7; TRBD1 matches at 7 bases. The junction had 11 bases not matched to a gene; V was cut back by 2 bases and J by 1 base. Germline V lookup: CDR1 LGHNA, CDR2 YSLEER. The CDR3 sequence is 17 residues long. CDR3 residues: CASSQRFDRARSYEQYF. CDR3 bases: TGCGCCAGCAGCCAACGTTTCGACAGGGCGAGATCCTACGAGCAGTACTTC.

The V call is TRBV4-3, the J call TRBJ1-6, with 7 bases lining up with TRBD1. Germline V CDR1 and CDR2: LGHNA, YSLEER. Germline trimming cut 0 bases from V and 5 bases from J; bases unmatched to any gene: 4. The CDR3 runs to 16 residues. CDR3 protein: CASSQELGQHNSPLHF. Written as DNA, the CDR3 is TGCGCCAGCAGCCAAGAGTTGGGACAGCATAATTCACCCCTCCACTTT.

The chain combines TRBV9 with TRBJ2-7; D is possibly TRBD2 (6 bases). CDR3 length equals 15 residues. Germline V gene sequence: CDR1 SGDLS, CDR2 YYNGEE. Trimming left V 3 bases short and J 3 bases short, with 16 bases between. The CDR3 DNA is TGTGCCAGCAGCGAGGGGACTGGTGCACTCTACGAGCAGTACTTC. Its protein is CASSEGTGALYEQYF.

The gene calls are TRBV2 and TRBJ1-6; TRBD1 matches 8 bases. Germline V CDR1 and CDR2: SNHLY, FYNNEI. The CDR3 has 15 residues. V was pared by 3 bases and J by 5 bases, with 3 bases of the junction left unmatched. The CDR3 region has the DNA TGTGCCAGCAGTGACAGGGGGCACGATAATTCACCCCTCCACTTT. It codes for CASSDRGHDNSPLHF. Combining the CDR3 with reference TRBV2 and TRBJ1-6 gives the whole variable domain EPEVTQTPSHQVTQMGQEVILRCVPISNHLYFYWYRQILGQKVEFLVSFYNNEISEKSEIFDDQFSVERPDGSNFTLKIRSTKLEDSAMYFCASSDRGHDNSPLHFGNGTRLTVT.

This sequence joins TRBV5-1 and TRBJ2-6; 14 positions match TRBD2. Trimming at V came to 4 bases and at J to 4 bases, leaving 13 bases not matched to a gene. The CDR3 is 20 amino acids. Germline lookup yields CDR1 SGHRS and CDR2 YFSETQ. CDR3 nucleotide sequence: TGCGCCAGCAGCCCCTACGGACTAGCGGGGGGCCTGGGAGGGGCCAACGTCCTGACTTTC. As protein: CASSPYGLAGGLGGANVLTF.

J is TRBJ1-2 and V is TRBV6-5; 9 bases align to TRBD1. Germline assignment: CDR1 MNHEY and CDR2 SVGAGI. The CDR3 runs to 14 residues. The trim removed 5 bases at V and 6 bases at J, leaving 7 bases unmatched. The CDR3 region has the DNA TGTGCCAGCAGTACTCGACGGACAGGGGATGGCTACACCTTC. It translates to CASSTRRTGDGYTF.